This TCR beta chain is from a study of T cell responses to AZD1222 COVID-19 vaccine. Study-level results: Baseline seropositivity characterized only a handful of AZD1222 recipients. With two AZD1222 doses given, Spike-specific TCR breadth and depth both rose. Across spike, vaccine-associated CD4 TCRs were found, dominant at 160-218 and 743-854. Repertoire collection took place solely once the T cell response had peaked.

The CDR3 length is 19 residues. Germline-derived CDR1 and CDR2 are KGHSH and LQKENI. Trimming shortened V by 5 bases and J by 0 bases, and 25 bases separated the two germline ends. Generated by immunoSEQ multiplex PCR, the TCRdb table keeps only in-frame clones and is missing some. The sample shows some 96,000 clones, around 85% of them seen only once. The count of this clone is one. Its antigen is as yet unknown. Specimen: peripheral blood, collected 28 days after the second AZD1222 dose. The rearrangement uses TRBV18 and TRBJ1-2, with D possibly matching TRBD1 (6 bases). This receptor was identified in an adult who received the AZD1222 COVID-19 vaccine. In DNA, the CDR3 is TGTGCCAGCTCAGGACGTGGGGGCGCACAACGATACGCTAACTATGGCTACACCTTC. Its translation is CASSGRGGAQRYANYGYTF.